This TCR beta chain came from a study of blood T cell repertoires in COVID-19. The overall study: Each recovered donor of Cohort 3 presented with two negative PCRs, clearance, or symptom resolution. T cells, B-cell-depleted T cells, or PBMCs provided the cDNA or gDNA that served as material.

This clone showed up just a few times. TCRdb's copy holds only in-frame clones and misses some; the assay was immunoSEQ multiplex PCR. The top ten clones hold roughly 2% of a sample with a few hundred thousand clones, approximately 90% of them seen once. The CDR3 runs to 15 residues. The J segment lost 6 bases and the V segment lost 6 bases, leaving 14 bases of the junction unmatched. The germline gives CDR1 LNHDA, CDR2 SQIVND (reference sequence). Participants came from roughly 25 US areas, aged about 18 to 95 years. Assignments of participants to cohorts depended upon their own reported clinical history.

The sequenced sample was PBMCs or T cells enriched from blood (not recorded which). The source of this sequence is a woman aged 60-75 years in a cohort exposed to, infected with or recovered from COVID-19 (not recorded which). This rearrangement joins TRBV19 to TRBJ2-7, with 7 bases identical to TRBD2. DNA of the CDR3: TGTGCCAGTAGCACGATGGGGGAGGGCCAAGTCGAGCAGTACTTC. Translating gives CASSTMGEGQVEQYF.